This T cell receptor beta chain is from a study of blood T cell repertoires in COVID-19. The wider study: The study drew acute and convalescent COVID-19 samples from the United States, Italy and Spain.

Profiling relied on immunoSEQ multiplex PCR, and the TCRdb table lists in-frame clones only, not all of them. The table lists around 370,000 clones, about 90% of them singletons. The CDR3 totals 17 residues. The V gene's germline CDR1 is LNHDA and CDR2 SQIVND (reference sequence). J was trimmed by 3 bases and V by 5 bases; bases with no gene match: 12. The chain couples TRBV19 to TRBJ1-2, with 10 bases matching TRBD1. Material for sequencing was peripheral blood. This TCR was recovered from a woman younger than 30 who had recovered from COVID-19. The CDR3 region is CASSSDRDRGLHYGYTF. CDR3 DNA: TGTGCCAGTAGTTCCGACCGGGACAGGGGTTTACACTATGGCTACACCTTC. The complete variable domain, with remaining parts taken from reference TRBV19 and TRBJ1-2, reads DGGITQSPKYLFRKEGQNVTLSCEQNLNHDAMYWYRQDPGQGLRLIYYSQIVNDFQKGDIAEGYSVSREKKESFPLTVTSAQKNPTAFYLCASSSDRDRGLHYGYTFGSGTRLTVV.